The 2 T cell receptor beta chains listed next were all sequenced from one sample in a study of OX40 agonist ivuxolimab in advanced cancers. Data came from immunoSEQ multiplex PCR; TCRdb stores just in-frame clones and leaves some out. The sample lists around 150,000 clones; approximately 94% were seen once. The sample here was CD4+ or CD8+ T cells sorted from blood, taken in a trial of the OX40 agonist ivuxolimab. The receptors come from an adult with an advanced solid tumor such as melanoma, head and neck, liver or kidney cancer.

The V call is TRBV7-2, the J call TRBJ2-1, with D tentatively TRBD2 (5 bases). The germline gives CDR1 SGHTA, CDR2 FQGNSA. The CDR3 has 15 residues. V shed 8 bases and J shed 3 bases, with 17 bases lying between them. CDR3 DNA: TGTGCCAGCGGGAGACCACGGGTGGGCTACAATGAGCAGTTCTTC. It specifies CASGRPRVGYNEQFF.

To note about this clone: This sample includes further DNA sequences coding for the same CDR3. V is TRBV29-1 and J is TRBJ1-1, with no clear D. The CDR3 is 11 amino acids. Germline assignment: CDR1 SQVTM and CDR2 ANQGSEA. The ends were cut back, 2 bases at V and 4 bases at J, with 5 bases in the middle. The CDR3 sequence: CSVERLTEAFF. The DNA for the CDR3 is TGCAGCGTTGAAAGACTCACTGAAGCTTTCTTT.